The following is a T cell receptor beta chain sequence with its context. Its target is unknown. Both 60 Vbeta primers and 13 Jbeta primers went into the PCR. Some clones are missing from TCRdb's copy, which holds only in-frame ones; the method was immunoSEQ multiplex PCR. This sample has 150,000 or so clones, with roughly 77% found just once. The data derive from a study of cytomegalovirus exposure and HLA in healthy donors. Study-level findings and limits: The study recorded 150 to 200 TCR beta chains that were cytomegalovirus-associated.

Looked up from germline, CDR1 is MNHEY and CDR2 is SMNVEV (reference sequence). With 5 bases clipped from V and 3 bases from J, the junction kept 6 bases outside the gene matches. The CDR3 is 15 amino acids. The receptor's source is a man aged 50 to 59 in good health and CMV-seropositive. The chain combines TRBV27 with TRBJ2-5; 10 bases fit TRBD1. The sequencing sample was made of PBMCs. Here the CDR3 reads CASSGTGVAKETQYF. As DNA, the CDR3 is TGTGCCAGCAGTGGGACAGGGGTAGCTAAAGAGACCCAGTACTTC.